A selection of T cell receptor beta chains follows, all from one sample in a study of T cells in Graves' hyperthyroidism and ophthalmopathy. MiXCR, run by TCRdb on the multiplex PCR reads, gives a single entry per CDR3 protein. The table includes about 640,000 distinct CDR3 sequences, more than 14% detected once. The sample taken for sequencing was blood. The receptors here all came from a woman aged 45-59 years with Graves' ophthalmopathy. Both conserved end residues are trimmed from each CDR3. The D gene is left open where the match is weak.

TRBD1,TRBV7-2,ASSLGTGAYYGYT
TRBD1,TRBV5-6,ASSRTGRTDTQY
TRBD2,TRBV20-1,SATDYSDSSGSGGAYEQY
-,TRBV11-3,ASAEDSGNTIY
-,TRBV24-1,ATSELNQPQH
TRBD2,TRBV3-1,ASSLRRRGLDYEQY
-,TRBV20-1,SARVDGSSYNSPLH
TRBD2,TRBV28,ASSLPFSGSMAYEQY
-,TRBV29-1,SVVTAEAF
-,TRBV9,ASSEGASNQPQH
-,TRBV7-9,ASGSTQETQY
TRBD2,TRBV6-5,ASSYSISASGSSYEQY